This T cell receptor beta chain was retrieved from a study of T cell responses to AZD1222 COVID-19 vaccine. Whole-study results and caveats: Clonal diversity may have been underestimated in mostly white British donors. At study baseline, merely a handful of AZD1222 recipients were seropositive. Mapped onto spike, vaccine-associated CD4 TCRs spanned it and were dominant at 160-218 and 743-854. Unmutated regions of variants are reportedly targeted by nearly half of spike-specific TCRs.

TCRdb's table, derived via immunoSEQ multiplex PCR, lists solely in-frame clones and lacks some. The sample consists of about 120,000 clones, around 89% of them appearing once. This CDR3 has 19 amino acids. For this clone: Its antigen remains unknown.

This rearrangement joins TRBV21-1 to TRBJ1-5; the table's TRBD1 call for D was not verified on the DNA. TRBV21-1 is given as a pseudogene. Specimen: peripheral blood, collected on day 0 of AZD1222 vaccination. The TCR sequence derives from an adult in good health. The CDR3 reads CASSKHQVPTGEGNQPQHF. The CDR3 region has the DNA TGTGCCAGCAGCAAACACCAAGTCCCGACAGGGGAGGGCAATCAGCCCCAGCATTTT.